This T cell receptor beta chain was sequenced during a study of PD-L1 blockade in urothelial cancer. As for the study in general: Intravenous atezolizumab, 1,200 mg every 3 weeks, was begun by patients around 2014.

TCRdb's copy holds only in-frame clones and misses some; the assay was immunoSEQ multiplex PCR. The sample holds some 100,000 clones; over 80% are singletons and the top ten take under 0.95%. Every patient provided from 1 to 8 samples, collected pretreatment and on-treatment. This CDR3 is 14 amino acids long. CDR1 is LNHDA and CDR2 is SQIVND in the germline V gene (reference sequence). V was shortened by 6 bases and J by 0 bases, with 11 bases between the two germline ends. This receptor was taken from a woman at least 80 years old with urothelial cancer. The starting material was PBMCs, obtained around atezolizumab (anti-PD-L1) treatment. This chain links TRBV19 with TRBJ1-1; no definite D call. The CDR3 nucleotides read TGTGCCAGTAGAGAGTCCAATATGAACACTGAAGCTTTCTTT. It specifies CASRESNMNTEAFF. Full variable domain (outside the CDR3, taken from reference TRBV19 and TRBJ1-1): DGGITQSPKYLFRKEGQNVTLSCEQNLNHDAMYWYRQDPGQGLRLIYYSQIVNDFQKGDIAEGYSVSREKKESFPLTVTSAQKNPTAFYLCASRESNMNTEAFFGQGTRLTVV.